This T cell receptor (beta chain) is from a study of blood T cell repertoires in COVID-19. About the study: The samples span acute and convalescent COVID-19 from the United States, Italy and Spain. PBMCs, B-cell-depleted T cells, or T cells provided the cDNA or gDNA that made up the material.

Per the study methods: Amplification of reference gene primers provided the estimated nucleated cell counts. Assay used: immunoSEQ multiplex PCR; TCRdb lists only in-frame clones, some missing. The V and J calls and the clone size are those of that table, but D and trimming were determined from the DNA. The sample carries just over 250,000 clones, around 84% recorded once. The CDR3 is 14 amino acids. The germline gives CDR1 SGHDT, CDR2 YYEEEE. Trimming took 4 bases from V and 6 from J, leaving 13 bases between them. The rearrangement links TRBV5-6 to TRBJ2-2; D not resolved. This TCR was sampled from a man aged 25 to 40 with acute COVID-19. Sequencing input: PBMCs or T cells enriched from blood (not recorded which). Written as DNA, the CDR3 is TGTGCCAGCAGCCCGGCTAGGCTGGCCGGGGAGCTGTTTTTT. Protein sequence: CASSPARLAGELFF.